This passage covers 29 T cell receptor beta chains from one sample sequenced in a study of PD-1 blockade in classical Hodgkin lymphoma (dated by TCRdb to 2018 to 2020). Receptor libraries were prepared by the immunoSEQ multiplex PCR assay. TCRdb limited this immuneACCESS table to in-frame rearrangements with V and J called. A share of clones is missing; checked studies link under half to unresolved V genes, and the rest is unexplained. For this sample there are tens of thousands of clones; around 76% appear just once. Together, the top ten hold about an eighth of the sample. The time point label here, explained by the study, means: cycle 4 day 1 (C4D1), after 6 weeks of nivolumab. Every trial patient had relapsed following autologous stem cell transplantation, and prior brentuximab vedotin exposure was what differed among cohorts A, B and C. The sequences come from peripheral blood mononuclear cells (PBMCs), collected before the fourth cycle of nivolumab. The receptors were sampled from a human donor with classical Hodgkin lymphoma.

DNA for the CDR3: TGTGCCAGCAGTTACGAGGCAGGGCCACGAATGGAGCAGTACTTC. The encoded protein is CASSYEAGPRMEQYF. The V gene is TRBV6-5, the J gene TRBJ2-7; TRBD1 is a possible D gene (5 bases). The CDR3 is 15 amino acids. Trimming pared 2 bases from V and 7 bases from J, leaving 18 bases between. In germline, CDR1 is MNHEY, CDR2 SVGAGI.

The gene calls are TRBV7-9 and TRBJ2-1; TRBD2 matches at 8 bases. Trimming at V came to 4 bases and at J to 7 bases, leaving 3 bases not matched to a gene. The germline CDR1 and CDR2 sequences are SEHNR and FQNEAQ (reference sequence). This CDR3 is built from 13 residues. CDR3 residues: CASSYTSGNEQFF. The CDR3 coding sequence is TGTGCCAGCAGCTATACTAGCGGTAATGAGCAGTTCTTC.

The V and J genes are TRBV7-9 and TRBJ2-4; D not certain. V shed 5 bases and J shed 6 bases, with 11 bases lying between them. Per germline, CDR1 SEHNR and CDR2 FQNEAQ (reference sequence). CDR3 size: 13 residues. CDR3 in amino acids: CASSQGPINIQYF. The CDR3 coding sequence is TGTGCCAGCAGCCAAGGCCCAATAAACATTCAGTACTTC.

The chain has TRBV5-6 and TRBJ2-7, with TRBD2 matching over 9 bases. The CDR3 runs 15 residues. In germline, CDR1 is SGHDT, CDR2 YYEEEE. V trimming: 1 base; J trimming: 4 bases; junction bases outside the gene matches: 6. This CDR3 reads CASSLRLAGPYEQYF. CDR3 DNA sequence: TGTGCCAGCAGCTTGAGGCTAGCGGGACCTTACGAGCAGTACTTC. Combining the CDR3 with reference TRBV5-6 and TRBJ2-7 gives the whole variable domain DAGVTQSPTHLIKTRGQQVTLRCSPKSGHDTVSWYQQALGQGPQFIFQYYEEEERQRGNFPDRFSGHQFPNYSSELNVNALLLGDSALYLCASSLRLAGPYEQYFGPGTRLTVT.

The chain has TRBV28 and TRBJ2-7, with D tentatively TRBD1 (6 bases). Germline CDR1 is MDHEN and CDR2 is SYDVKM. This CDR3 has 14 amino acids. The germline V and J ends were trimmed by 2 bases and 3 bases, with 11 bases remaining between them. In DNA, the CDR3 is TGTGCCAGCAGTTTACGAGGGGGTATCTACGAGCAGTACTTC. Translated, it gives CASSLRGGIYEQYF.

The chain links TRBV15 to TRBJ2-6, with D unresolved. This CDR3 comprises 17 residues. V dropped 1 base and J dropped 2 bases, with 12 bases sitting between them. Germline CDR1 reads LNHNV; CDR2 reads YYDKDF (reference sequence). The CDR3: CATSRGGSGAGANVLTF. The DNA for the CDR3 is TGTGCCACCAGCAGAGGAGGTTCGGGTGCTGGGGCCAACGTCCTGACTTTC.

The rearrangement links TRBV6-1 to TRBJ1-1; D uncertain. Trimming pared 3 bases from V and 1 base from J, leaving 9 bases between. Germline V lookup: CDR1 MNHNS, CDR2 SASEGT. The CDR3 runs 14 residues. CDR3 nucleotides: TGTGCCAGCAGTGAGAGTTTAGCGAACACTGAAGCTTTCTTT. This gives the protein CASSESLANTEAFF.

The chain carries TRBV9 and TRBJ1-2; 10 bases are a match to TRBD1. The CDR3 spans 17 residues. Germline V CDR1 and CDR2: SGDLS, YYNGEE. J gave up 1 base and V 1 base, and 7 bases lay outside the gene matches. The CDR3 coding sequence is TGTGCCAGCAGCGTAAGACAGGGGGCCCTAAGTAACTATGGCTACACCTTC. This gives the protein CASSVRQGALSNYGYTF. Using reference TRBV9 and TRBJ1-2 for the parts outside the CDR3, the full variable domain is DSGVTQTPKHLITATGQRVTLRCSPRSGDLSVYWYQQSLDQGLQFLIQYYNGEERAKGNILERFSAQQFPDLHSELNLSSLELGDSALYFCASSVRQGALSNYGYTFGSGTRLTVV.

This clone was detected once. V is TRBV6-1 and J is TRBJ2-1, with 7 positions matching TRBD2. CDR3 size: 14 residues. Germline V CDR1 and CDR2: MNHNS, SASEGT. The J segment lost 8 bases and the V segment lost 5 bases, leaving 9 bases of the junction unmatched. Here the CDR3 DNA reads TGTGCCAGCAGTAGATCCGGGACTATGTATGAGCAGTTCTTC. This codes for CASSRSGTMYEQFF.

J is TRBJ2-7 and V is TRBV28, with TRBD2 matching over 8 bases. CDR1 and CDR2 from the germline V gene are MDHEN and SYDVKM. The CDR3 extends over 16 amino acids. Unmatched junction bases numbered 7, after V lost 2 bases and J lost 1 base. The DNA for the CDR3 is TGTGCCAGCAGTTTAAGCGGGGGCCTTTTATCCTACGAGCAGTACTTC. It yields the protein CASSLSGGLLSYEQYF. Variable domain in full (rest from reference TRBV28 and TRBJ2-7): DVKVTQSSRYLVKRTGEKVFLECVQDMDHENMFWYRQDPGLGLRLIYFSYDVKMKEKGDIPEGYSVSREKKERFSLILESASTNQTSMYLCASSLSGGLLSYEQYFGPGTRLTVT.

The table lists this clone with a few counts. This chain connects TRBV6-5 to TRBJ1-1; D gene uncertain. The germline CDR1 and CDR2 sequences are MNHEY and SVGAGI. The CDR3 runs to 12 residues. The ends were cut back, 5 bases at V and 1 base at J, with 5 bases in the middle. CDR3 sequence: CASSPRNTEAFF. CDR3 in DNA: TGTGCCAGCAGTCCCCGGAACACTGAAGCTTTCTTT.

J is TRBJ2-2 and V is TRBV11-2; D ambiguous. From germline, CDR1 is SGHAT and CDR2 FQNNGV. V was clipped by 0 bases and J by 7 bases, with 9 bases between them. This CDR3 is built from 14 residues. The CDR3 DNA sequence: TGTGCCAGCAGCTTAGAGATGGGCAGCGGGGAGCTGTTTTTT. It translates to CASSLEMGSGELFF.

This clone appeared a few times. The rearrangement links TRBV28 to TRBJ2-7; TRBD1 matches 12 bases. CDR1 is MDHEN, CDR2 SYDVKM, per germline. Trimming removed 5 bases from V and 6 bases from J; junction bases left unmatched: 5. The CDR3 is 14 amino acids. The CDR3: CASSRDRGPLEQYF. The DNA of the CDR3 is TGTGCCAGCAGTCGGGACAGGGGGCCTCTCGAGCAGTACTTC.

The chain combines TRBV2 with TRBJ2-7; D tentatively fits TRBD1 or TRBD2 (5 bases each). The ends were cut back, 3 bases at V and 4 bases at J, with 16 bases in the middle. The germline V gene has CDR1 SNHLY and CDR2 FYNNEI. The CDR3 totals 15 residues. In nucleotides, the CDR3 is TGTGCCAGCAGTGATAGGGGACGGGCGAGGTACGAGCAGTACTTC. Its protein is CASSDRGRARYEQYF.

In DNA form, the CDR3 reads TGCGCCAGCAGCTCCCCAGACAGGGGGAACACTGAAGCTTTCTTT. It encodes CASSSPDRGNTEAFF. The J gene is TRBJ1-1, the V gene TRBV5-1; 8 bases map to TRBD1. This CDR3 region has 15 residues. CDR1 and CDR2 from the germline V gene are SGHRS and YFSETQ. V was pared by 3 bases and J by 1 base, with 5 bases of the junction left unmatched.

CDR3 DNA sequence: TGTGCCAGCAGTTACGGGCAGGGGAACGAGCAGTACTTC. It specifies CASSYGQGNEQYF. The chain is built from TRBV6-5 and TRBJ2-7, with a tentative D call TRBD1 (6 bases). The CDR3 consists of 13 residues. Trimming removed 2 bases at V and 5 bases at J, with 10 bases between. Germline loops: CDR1 MNHEY, CDR2 SVGAGI.

This clone showed up just a few times. The rearrangement joins TRBV15 to TRBJ1-5, with D perhaps matching TRBD1 (5 bases). The CDR3 contains 14 residues. V was shortened by 0 bases and J by 6 bases, with 9 bases between the two germline ends. From germline, CDR1 is LNHNV and CDR2 YYDKDF (reference sequence). The CDR3 nucleotides read TGTGCCACCAGCAGAGACAGGGCGGGTCAGCCCCAGCATTTT. Its translation is CATSRDRAGQPQHF.

CDR3 residues: CASSQRDRNTEAFF. CDR3 nucleotides: TGTGCCAGCTCACAACGGGACAGGAACACTGAAGCTTTCTTT. The gene calls are TRBV18 and TRBJ1-1; 7 nucleotides agree with TRBD1. The V gene's germline CDR1 is KGHSH and CDR2 LQKENI. The V gene end was trimmed by 4 bases and the J gene end by 1 base; junction bases not matched to a gene: 3. CDR3 length: 14 residues.

This chain links TRBV15 with TRBJ2-5; TRBD2 agrees at 10 bases. Germline CDR1 reads LNHNV; CDR2 reads YYDKDF (reference sequence). The CDR3 covers 15 residues. V trimming: 5 bases; J trimming: 2 bases; junction bases outside the gene matches: 5. In DNA form, the CDR3 reads TGTGCCACCAGCCCTGGGACTAGCGAGCAAGAGACCCAGTACTTC. Translated: CATSPGTSEQETQYF.

As for this clone: This CDR3 is also generated by other DNA sequences in the sample. The CDR3 nucleotides are TGTGCCAGTAGTAGAGGACAGGGGTTCTCCTACGAGCAGTACTTC. It translates to CASSRGQGFSYEQYF. The gene calls are TRBV19 and TRBJ2-7, with 9 bases matching TRBD1. V shed 4 bases and J 0 bases; nucleotides not matched to a gene: 4. CDR3 length: 15 residues. Germline V gene lookup returns CDR1 LNHDA and CDR2 SQIVND (reference sequence). Looking up the rest from reference TRBV19 and TRBJ2-7 gives the full variable domain: DGGITQSPKYLFRKEGQNVTLSCEQNLNHDAMYWYRQDPGQGLRLIYYSQIVNDFQKGDIAEGYSVSREKKESFPLTVTSAQKNPTAFYLCASSRGQGFSYEQYFGPGTRLTVT.

The V call is TRBV5-4, the J call TRBJ1-2; no firm D call. V lost 3 bases and J 3 bases, leaving 12 bases between the germline ends. Looked up from germline, CDR1 is SGHNT and CDR2 is YYREEE (reference sequence). The CDR3 spans 14 residues. The CDR3 here is CASSSRGSDYGYTF. CDR3 nucleotides: TGTGCCAGCAGCTCGAGAGGGTCGGACTATGGCTACACCTTC.

This clone showed up just once. V and J are TRBV5-6 and TRBJ2-5; possibly TRBD1 for D (6 bases). The CDR3 is 17 residues long. The V gene lost 2 bases and the J gene lost 0 bases, with 17 bases spanning the gap. From germline, CDR1 is SGHDT and CDR2 YYEEEE. The CDR3 region is CASSFYRDRYYQETQYF. The CDR3 region has the DNA TGTGCCAGCAGCTTCTACCGCGACAGGTACTACCAAGAGACCCAGTACTTC.

The chain has TRBV28 and TRBJ2-7; D ambiguous. Trimming cost V 10 bases and J 5 bases, with 9 bases left between them. Germline V CDR1 and CDR2: MDHEN, SYDVKM. The CDR3 is 10 amino acids. DNA for the CDR3: TGTGCCACCAGGAGCGACGAGCAGTACTTC. Translated, it gives CATRSDEQYF.

The chain is built from TRBV27 and TRBJ1-5, with a possible D match to TRBD1 (6 bases). The CDR3 has 14 residues. Trimming shortened V by 8 bases and J by 5 bases, and 16 bases separated the two germline ends. The germline CDR1 and CDR2 sequences are MNHEY and SMNVEV (reference sequence). The CDR3 protein is CASGNRDNDQPQHF. The CDR3 DNA reads as TGTGCCAGCGGAAACCGGGACAATGATCAGCCCCAGCATTTT.

The rearrangement uses TRBV9 and TRBJ2-3, with D hard to call. The V end lost 0 bases, the J end lost 0 bases, and 14 bases lay between the germline ends. CDR3 length: 17 amino acids. Germline lookup yields CDR1 SGDLS and CDR2 YYNGEE. CDR3 sequence: CASSVGVGTQSTDTQYF. CDR3 in DNA: TGTGCCAGCAGCGTAGGGGTTGGTACTCAAAGCACAGATACGCAGTATTTT.

The V and J genes are TRBV11-2 and TRBJ2-1; D not certain. Trimming took off 5 bases at V and 1 base at J, with 12 bases between the two ends. Germline CDR1 reads SGHAT; CDR2 reads FQNNGV. The CDR3 contains 15 residues. The CDR3 coding sequence is TGTGCCAGCAGCCTCCTAAGGTGGTCCTACAATGAGCAGTTCTTC. Protein: CASSLLRWSYNEQFF.

With regard to this clone: The same CDR3 is also encoded by other DNA sequences in this sample. The chain joins TRBV9 to TRBJ2-3; TRBD2 aligns across 10 bases. The germline gives CDR1 SGDLS, CDR2 YYNGEE. The CDR3 length is 15 residues. Losses at the gene ends were 3 bases for V and 2 bases for J; bases not matched to a gene: 3. CDR3 sequence reads: CASSAGLAATDTQYF. Here the CDR3 DNA reads TGTGCCAGCAGCGCAGGACTAGCGGCCACAGATACGCAGTATTTT.

The rearrangement links TRBV7-2 to TRBJ2-5; no reliable D call. The germline V and J ends were trimmed by 5 bases and 4 bases, with 8 bases remaining between them. This CDR3 spans 12 amino acids. Germline CDR1 is SGHTA and CDR2 is FQGNSA. CDR3 sequence: CASSPRGETQYF. As DNA, the CDR3 is TGTGCCAGCAGCCCCCGCGGAGAGACCCAGTACTTC. Combining the CDR3 with reference TRBV7-2 and TRBJ2-5 gives the whole variable domain GAGVSQSPSNKVTEKGKDVELRCDPISGHTALYWYRQSLGQGLEFLIYFQGNSAPDKSGLPSDRFSAERTGGSVSTLTIQRTQQEDSAVYLCASSPRGETQYFGPGTRLLVL.

The gene calls are TRBV6-1 and TRBJ1-2; D is possibly TRBD1 (5 bases). The length of the CDR3 is 14 residues. Per the germline V gene, CDR1 is MNHNS and CDR2 is SASEGT. Trimming stripped 8 bases from V and 4 bases from J, with 17 bases between. CDR3 nucleotide sequence: TGTGCCAGCGGTATTCTAGGCAGGGTCTATGGCTACACCTTC. Translation gives CASGILGRVYGYTF.